This T cell receptor (beta chain) was captured in a study of blood T cell repertoires in COVID-19 (dated by TCRdb to the early 2020s). General notes on the study: Samples from collaborators originated in the United States, Italy and Spain and spanned both the acute and convalescent phases of COVID-19. The prospective study material was composed of cDNA or gDNA derived from T cells, B-cell-depleted T cells, or PBMCs. The dataset comprised deeply sampled blood TCRbeta repertoires from subjects exposed to, actively infected with, or recovered from COVID-19. The repertoires were released in a freely available public database meant as a resource for research on the immune response to SARS-CoV-2. The samples were drawn from the first 160 participants of the ongoing ImmuneRACE study and from under 1,500 subjects provided by 6 global collaborators. The sample metadata nearly always contained a de-identified subject ID, COVID-19 status, age in years and sex. Where available, HLA class I and class II types were obtained from metadata supplied by the sample provider rather than from assay-based typing. Broad study findings and their caveats: How much clinical and demographic metadata was included differed by source and by participant, and the metadata was provided uncurated.

TCRbeta CDR3 regions were amplified from genomic DNA using the immunoSEQ Assay, a bias-controlled multiplex PCR. The authors' analysis ran thus. Nucleated cell counts per sample were estimated from amplification of reference gene primers within the assay. To quantify the absolute abundance of each unique TCRbeta CDR3 rearrangement, sequence reads were collapsed and filtered. For each sample, productive Simpson clonality was calculated by taking the square root of Simpson's diversity index across productive rearrangements. TCRdb re-hosts the immuneACCESS table, in-frame sequences only. Its copies lack some clones; in the studies checked, an unresolved V gene accounts for under half of them, and the cause for the rest is not known. V and J calls and clone size are copied from that table; D and trimming were computed from the DNA. The sample records tens of thousands of clones, approximately 86% of which are singletons. Roughly 8.1% of the sample rests with the top ten.

The collaborating institutions used their own protocols to collect whole blood in K2EDTA tubes. For TCRbeta analysis, collaborator samples were shipped as frozen whole blood, as isolated PBMCs, or as DNA extracted from either sample type. From a lookup of the germline V gene (reference sequence), CDR1 and CDR2 are MNHEY and SMNVEV. The CDR3 goes from the cysteine to the phenylalanine over 16 residues. The kept DNA is CDR3 alone, 48 bases in frame from the first base. Deletion took 1 base off V and 4 bases off J, with a span of 13 bases between the germline ends. As to this clone: Its antigen has not been determined. No quality values exist for individual bases; no much larger clone is one base distant.

The chain employs TRBV27 and TRBJ1-4; the D gene is not confidently resolved. The sample comprised peripheral blood. The TCR was taken from a woman aged 65 to 85 with acute or convalescent COVID-19. The DNA sequence reads TGTGCCAGCAGTTTATGGGTCGGGATCATTAATGAAAAACTGTTTTTT. It is translated as CASSLWVGIINEKLFF.